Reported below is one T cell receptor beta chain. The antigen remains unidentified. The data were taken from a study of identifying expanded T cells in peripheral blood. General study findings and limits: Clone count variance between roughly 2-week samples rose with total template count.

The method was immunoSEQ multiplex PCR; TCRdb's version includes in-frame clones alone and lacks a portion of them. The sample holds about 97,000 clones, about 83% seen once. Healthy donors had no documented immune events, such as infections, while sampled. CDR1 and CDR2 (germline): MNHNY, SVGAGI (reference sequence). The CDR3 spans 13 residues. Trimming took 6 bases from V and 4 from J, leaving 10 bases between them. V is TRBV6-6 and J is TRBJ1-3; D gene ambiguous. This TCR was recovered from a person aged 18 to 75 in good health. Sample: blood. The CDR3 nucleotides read TGTGCCAGCAGGGAGACACTAGGAAACACCATATATTTT. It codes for CASRETLGNTIYF.